The rows below give T cell receptor beta chains drawn from one sample of a study of type 1 regulatory T cells. TCRdb reprocessed the reads with MiXCR, giving one entry per CDR3 protein. The sample shows some 100,000 distinct CDR3 sequences, around 30% of them seen only once. Sequencing was performed on CD4+ T cells, either the whole sample or a sorted fraction (not recorded which). These receptors came from a human donor in good health. CDR3s include the opening cysteine and the closing phenylalanine or tryptophan. Fields, in order: clone size, D gene, V gene, J gene, CDR3 protein, CDR3 DNA. A D gene is named only where the DNA matches it firmly. A clone size is listed for some rows: how often the clone was seen (once, few, many), or a class if it is expanded.

size: few
D: -
V: TRBV3-1
J: TRBJ2-7
CDR3: CASSQAGQAEQYF
DNA: TGTGCCAGCAGCCAGGCGGGTCAGGCCGAGCAGTACTTC

size: few
D: TRBD2
V: TRBV20-1
J: TRBJ2-3
CDR3: CSAPPTSRSTDTQYF
DNA: TGCAGTGCCCCGCCGACTAGCAGAAGCACAGATACGCAGTATTTT

size: -
D: -
V: TRBV5-6
J: TRBJ2-3
CDR3: CASSLGVVHTDTQYF
DNA: TGTGCCAGCAGCTTGGGAGTCGTGCACACAGATACGCAGTATTTT

size: -
D: -
V: TRBV4-3
J: TRBJ2-7
CDR3: CASSQVIRDYEQYF
DNA: TGCGCCAGCAGCCAAGTGATTCGCGACTACGAGCAGTACTTC

size: few
D: TRBD1
V: TRBV20-1
J: TRBJ2-7
CDR3: CSARAHMRTGQYEQYF
DNA: TGCAGTGCTAGAGCACATATGAGGACAGGGCAATACGAGCAGTACTTC

size: few
D: -
V: TRBV6-5
J: TRBJ2-7
CDR3: CASSYSRPTNYEQYF
DNA: TGTGCCAGCAGTTACTCGAGGCCCACAAACTACGAGCAGTACTTC

size: -
D: -
V: TRBV7-2
J: TRBJ2-7
CDR3: CASTINGKQTYEQYF
DNA: TGTGCCAGCACCATTAACGGGAAGCAGACCTACGAGCAGTACTTC

size: -
D: -
V: TRBV10-3
J: TRBJ1-2
CDR3: CAISWQGYGYTF
DNA: TGTGCCATCAGTTGGCAGGGCTATGGCTACACCTTC

size: few
D: -
V: TRBV9
J: TRBJ2-3
CDR3: CASSVGRGDTQYF
DNA: TGTGCCAGCAGCGTAGGACGAGGAGATACGCAGTATTTT

size: -
D: -
V: TRBV20-1
J: TRBJ2-1
CDR3: CSARVRYNEQFF
DNA: TGCAGTGCTAGAGTACGGTACAATGAGCAGTTCTTC

size: -
D: -
V: TRBV27
J: TRBJ2-3
CDR3: CASSLFPSARDTQYF
DNA: TGTGCCAGCAGTTTGTTTCCCTCGGCAAGGGATACGCAGTATTTT

size: -
D: TRBD1
V: TRBV7-6
J: TRBJ2-3
CDR3: CASSSGQGTDTQYF
DNA: TGTGCCAGCAGCTCAGGACAGGGCACAGATACGCAGTATTTT

size: -
D: TRBD1
V: TRBV4-3
J: TRBJ2-1
CDR3: CASSLNDRGLGNEQFF
DNA: TGCGCCAGCAGCCTAAATGACAGGGGGTTAGGGAATGAGCAGTTCTTC

size: -
D: -
V: TRBV20-1
J: TRBJ2-1
CDR3: CSTRAVHNEQFF
DNA: TGCAGCACTCGGGCGGTACACAATGAGCAGTTCTTC

size: few
D: TRBD2
V: TRBV29-1
J: TRBJ2-1
CDR3: CSVGLAGVGEQFF
DNA: TGCAGCGTTGGGCTAGCGGGAGTCGGTGAGCAGTTCTTC

size: -
D: -
V: TRBV7-2
J: TRBJ2-3
CDR3: CASSLAPTDTQYF
DNA: TGTGCCAGCAGCTTAGCGCCCACAGATACGCAGTATTTT

size: few
D: -
V: TRBV3-1
J: TRBJ2-7
CDR3: CASSQAGTGSYEQYF
DNA: TGTGCCAGCAGCCAAGCCGGGACGGGTTCCTACGAGCAGTACTTC

size: -
D: -
V: TRBV20-1
J: TRBJ2-7
CDR3: CSAEGRGKSYEQYF
DNA: TGCAGTGCCGAGGGGCGAGGGAAGTCCTACGAGCAGTACTTC

size: -
D: -
V: TRBV12-3/TRBV12-4
J: TRBJ2-2
CDR3: CASSTSTGELFF
DNA: TGTGCCAGCAGTACCAGTACCGGGGAGCTGTTTTTT

size: -
D: -
V: TRBV9
J: TRBJ2-5
CDR3: CASSVGRAVAQYF
DNA: TGTGCCAGCAGCGTAGGTAGAGCGGTGGCCCAGTACTTC

size: few
D: -
V: TRBV29-1
J: TRBJ2-1
CDR3: CSAVTPSSYNEQFF
DNA: TGCAGCGCCGTAACTCCATCTTCCTACAATGAGCAGTTCTTC

size: -
D: -
V: TRBV7-2
J: TRBJ2-1
CDR3: CASSLPEGRDEQFF
DNA: TGTGCCAGCAGCTTACCGGAGGGGCGGGATGAGCAGTTCTTC

size: once
D: -
V: TRBV20-1
J: TRBJ1-6
CDR3: CSARDQWRSSYDSPLHF
DNA: TGCAGTGCTAGAGATCAGTGGAGGAGCTCCTATGATTCACCCCTCCACTTT

size: few
D: -
V: TRBV20-1
J: TRBJ1-2
CDR3: CSAEDDRSLGGYTF
DNA: TGCAGTGCCGAAGACGACCGCAGCTTAGGTGGCTACACCTTC

size: -
D: -
V: TRBV20-1
J: TRBJ2-7
CDR3: CSARDHPNSYEQYF
DNA: TGCAGTGCTAGAGATCATCCTAACTCCTACGAGCAGTACTTC

size: few
D: -
V: TRBV7-6
J: TRBJ2-5
CDR3: CASSFRKQETQYF
DNA: TGTGCCAGCAGCTTTCGTAAGCAAGAGACCCAGTACTTC